These T cell receptor beta chains were read from a single sample in a study of response to subunit inactivated influenza vaccine. One entry per CDR3 protein, called by TCRdb with MiXCR from the RT-PCR reads. The sample contains roughly 760,000 distinct CDR3 sequences, about 20% of which appear only once. The material sequenced was PBMCs from blood, taken 5 to 6 days after vaccination. The receptors shown here come from a man in his fifties who received an inactivated influenza vaccine. Both conserved end residues are part of each CDR3. The D gene is left open where the match is weak. The size entry is marked missing in some rows and otherwise reads once, few, many or a size class.

>TRBV20-1|TRBJ1-4|NA|NA
TGCAGTGCGTCCGGGACCCAAGCTAATGAAAAACTGTTTTTT
CSASGTQANEKLFF
>TRBV15|TRBJ2-1|many|NA
TGTGCCACCAGCAGAGACAGGGGCCCCTACAATGAGCAGTTCTTC
CATSRDRGPYNEQFF
>TRBV6-1|TRBJ2-1|NA|NA
TGTGCCAGCAGTGCGACAAGAAGCAATGAGCAGTTCTTC
CASSATRSNEQFF
>TRBV5-1|TRBJ2-1|few|TRBD1
TGCGCCAGCAGCTTGGACGGGACAGTCATCCTCGTGTCCCAGGATGAGCAGTTCTTC
CASSLDGTVILVSQDEQFF
>TRBV2|TRBJ2-1|NA|TRBD2
TGTGCCAGCAGTGAATATTTGTGGCTAGCGGGGTACAATGAGCAGTTCTTC
CASSEYLWLAGYNEQFF
>TRBV4-1|TRBJ2-4|NA|NA
TGCGCCAGCAGCCACTCAAGATGGGACATTCAGTACTTC
CASSHSRWDIQYF
>TRBV20-1|TRBJ2-3|NA|TRBD2
TGCAGTGCCCCGGGACTAGCGGGAAACACAGATACGCAGTATTTT
CSAPGLAGNTDTQYF
>TRBV20-1|TRBJ2-1|few|TRBD2
TGCAGTGCGGCACGCCTAAGAGCGGGGACCTACAATGAGCAGTTCTTC
CSAARLRAGTYNEQFF
>TRBV5-1|TRBJ1-1|few|NA
TGCGCCAGCAGCTCACCACAAAAGAACACTGAAGCTTTCTTT
CASSSPQKNTEAFF
>TRBV7-2|TRBJ1-6|few|NA
TGTGCCAGCAGGCTAGGGACGGTCAATTCACCCCTCCACTTT
CASRLGTVNSPLHF